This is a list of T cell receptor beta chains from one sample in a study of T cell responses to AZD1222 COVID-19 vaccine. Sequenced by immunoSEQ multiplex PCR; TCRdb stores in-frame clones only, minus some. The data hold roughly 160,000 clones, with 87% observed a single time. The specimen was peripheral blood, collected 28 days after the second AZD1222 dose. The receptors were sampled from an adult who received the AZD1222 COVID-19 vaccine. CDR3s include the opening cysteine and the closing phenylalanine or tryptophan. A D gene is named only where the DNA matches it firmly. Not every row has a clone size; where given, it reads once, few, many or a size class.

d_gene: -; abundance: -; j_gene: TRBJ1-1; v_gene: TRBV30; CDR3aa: CAWSVRGTEAFF; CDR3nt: TGTGCCTGGAGTGTAAGGGGCACTGAAGCTTTCTTT
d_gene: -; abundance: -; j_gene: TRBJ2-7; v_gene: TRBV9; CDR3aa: CASSVGPVYEQYF; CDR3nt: TGTGCCAGCAGCGTAGGTCCAGTGTACGAGCAGTACTTC
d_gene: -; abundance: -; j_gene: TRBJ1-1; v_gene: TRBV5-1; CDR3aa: CASRWGEVPEAFF; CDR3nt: TGCGCCAGCAGGTGGGGGGAAGTCCCTGAAGCTTTCTTT
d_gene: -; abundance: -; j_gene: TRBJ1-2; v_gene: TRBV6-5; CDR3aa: CASSMGGGYTF; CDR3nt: TGTGCCAGCAGCATGGGGGGAGGCTACACCTTC
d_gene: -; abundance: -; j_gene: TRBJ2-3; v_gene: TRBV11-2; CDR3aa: CASSGDLDTQYF; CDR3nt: TGTGCCAGCAGCGGAGACCTAGATACGCAGTATTTT
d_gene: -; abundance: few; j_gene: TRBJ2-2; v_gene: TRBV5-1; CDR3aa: CASSLVSGGFEGELFF; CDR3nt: TGCGCCAGCAGCTTGGTATCAGGAGGCTTTGAAGGGGAGCTGTTTTTT
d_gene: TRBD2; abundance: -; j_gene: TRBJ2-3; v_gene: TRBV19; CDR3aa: CASSLLAGASTDTQYF; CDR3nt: TGTGCCAGTAGTCTATTAGCGGGGGCAAGCACAGATACGCAGTATTTT
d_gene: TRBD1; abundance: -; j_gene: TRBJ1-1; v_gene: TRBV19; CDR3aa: CASSWTGRLTEAFF; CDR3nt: TGTGCCAGTAGTTGGACAGGCCGACTCACTGAAGCTTTCTTT
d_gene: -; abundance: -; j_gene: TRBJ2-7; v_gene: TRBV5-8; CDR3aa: CASSLGAYIHEQYF; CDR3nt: TGTGCCAGCAGCTTGGGGGCCTACATCCACGAGCAGTACTTC
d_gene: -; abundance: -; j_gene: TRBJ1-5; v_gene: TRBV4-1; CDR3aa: CASSQVPWGERQKPQHF; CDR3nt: TGCGCCAGCAGCCAAGTTCCGTGGGGGGAGAGACAGAAACCCCAGCATTTT
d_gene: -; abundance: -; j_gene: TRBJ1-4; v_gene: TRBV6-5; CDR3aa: CASGEGGTNEKLFF; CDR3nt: TGTGCCAGTGGGGAGGGGGGGACTAATGAAAAACTGTTTTTT
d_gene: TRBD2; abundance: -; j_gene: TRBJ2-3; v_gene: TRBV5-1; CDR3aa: CASSPGLAGGQGTDTQYF; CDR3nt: TGCGCCAGCAGCCCGGGACTAGCGGGGGGGCAAGGCACAGATACGCAGTATTTT
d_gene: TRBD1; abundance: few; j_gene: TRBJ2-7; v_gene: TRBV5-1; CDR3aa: CASSLDQGVPYEQYF; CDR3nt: TGCGCCAGCAGCTTGGATCAGGGGGTCCCCTACGAGCAGTACTTC
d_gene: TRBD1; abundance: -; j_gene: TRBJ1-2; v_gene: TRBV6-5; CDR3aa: CASSSLGQGGKSYTF; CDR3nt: TGTGCCAGCAGTTCCCTAGGACAGGGGGGGAAGAGCTACACCTTC
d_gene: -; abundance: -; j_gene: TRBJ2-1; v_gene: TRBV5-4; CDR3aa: CASSLAGRSEQFF; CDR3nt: TGTGCCAGCAGCCTGGCGGGGCGGTCTGAGCAGTTCTTC
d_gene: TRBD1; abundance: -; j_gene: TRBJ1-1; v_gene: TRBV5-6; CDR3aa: CASSAMDRVDTEAFF; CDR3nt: TGTGCCAGCAGCGCTATGGACAGGGTTGACACTGAAGCTTTCTTT
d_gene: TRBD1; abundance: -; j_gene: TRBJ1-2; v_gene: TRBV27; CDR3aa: CASRAGGLRAGYTF; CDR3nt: TGTGCCAGCAGGGCAGGGGGCCTCAGGGCTGGCTACACCTTC
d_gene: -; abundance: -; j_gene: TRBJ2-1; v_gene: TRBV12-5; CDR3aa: CASGLGLGLAYNEQFF; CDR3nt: TGTGCTAGTGGTTTGGGACTAGGTCTCGCCTACAATGAGCAGTTCTTC
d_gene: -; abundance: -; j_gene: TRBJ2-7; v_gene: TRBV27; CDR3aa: CASSFQGRVYEQYF; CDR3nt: TGTGCCAGCAGTTTCCAGGGAAGGGTCTACGAGCAGTACTTC
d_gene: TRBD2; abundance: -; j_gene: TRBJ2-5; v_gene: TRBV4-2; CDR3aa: CASSRGLAGVQETQYF; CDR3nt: TGTGCCAGCAGCCGGGGACTAGCGGGGGTACAAGAGACCCAGTACTTC
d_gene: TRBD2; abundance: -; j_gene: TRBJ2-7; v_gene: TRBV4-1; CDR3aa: CASSPNHGGAPPYEQYF; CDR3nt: TGCGCCAGCAGCCCAAACCACGGGGGGGCTCCACCCTACGAGCAGTACTTC
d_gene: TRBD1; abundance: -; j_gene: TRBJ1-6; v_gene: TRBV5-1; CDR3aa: CASSLEGTGVNNSPLHF; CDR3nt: TGCGCCAGCAGCTTGGAAGGGACAGGGGTTAATAATTCACCCCTCCACTTT